Each of the 27 T cell receptor beta chains below was sequenced from the same sample in a study of T cells after yellow fever vaccination. TCRdb re-derived calls from the 5' RACE reads in MiXCR, one entry per CDR3 protein. The data hold about 580,000 distinct CDR3 sequences, with about a sixth observed a single time. The sample in question was PBMCs, obtained around 5 days after the first yellow fever vaccination. Receptor source: a man between 18 and 29 years old who received the YFV17D yellow fever vaccine.

At least ten counts were recorded for this clonotype. The chain combines TRBV7-9 with TRBJ1-5; D perhaps matches TRBD1 (5 bases). CDR1 is SEHNR, CDR2 FQNEAQ, per germline (reference sequence). The ends were cut back, 4 bases at V and 2 bases at J, with 9 bases in the middle. The CDR3 contains 14 residues. Here the CDR3 reads CASSSLGGNQPQHF. The CDR3 DNA is TGTGCCAGCAGCTCCCTGGGGGGCAATCAGCCCCAGCATTTT.

V and J are TRBV4-1 and TRBJ2-1; TRBD1 matches 9 bases. The CDR3 has 18 amino acids. V shed 2 bases, J shed 0 bases, and the junction held 8 bases outside the gene matches. The germline V gene encodes CDR1 MGHRA and CDR2 YSYEKL. The CDR3 loop reads CASSQLGTQGASYNEQFF. CDR3 coding DNA: TGCGCCAGCAGCCAATTAGGGACACAGGGGGCCTCCTACAATGAGCAGTTCTTC.

V usage is TRBV5-1 and J usage is TRBJ2-2; D unresolved. Per germline, CDR1 SGHRS and CDR2 YFSETQ. The CDR3 totals 16 residues. Trimming pared 1 base from V and 5 bases from J, leaving 15 bases between. This CDR3 reads CASSLPFGLWTGELFF. The CDR3 DNA sequence: TGCGCCAGCAGCTTGCCTTTTGGCCTCTGGACCGGGGAGCTGTTTTTT.

The chain couples TRBV6-2 or TRBV6-3 to TRBJ2-2; a possible D gene is TRBD1 (6 bases). V shed 0 bases and J shed 4 bases, with 9 bases lying between them. Per the germline V gene, CDR1 is MNHEY and CDR2 is SVGEGT. There are 15 residues in the CDR3. The CDR3 DNA sequence: TGTGCCAGCAGTTACTCGACAGGCGGCACCGGGGAGCTGTTTTTT. Its translation is CASSYSTGGTGELFF.

This clonotype was picked up a small number of times. This sequence joins TRBV3-1 and TRBJ2-5, with a tentative D call TRBD1 (5 bases). Germline V gene data show CDR1 as LGHDT and CDR2 as YNNKEL (reference sequence). The germline V and J ends were trimmed by 3 bases and 7 bases, with 6 bases remaining between them. CDR3 length: 11 residues. The CDR3 loop is CASSHTGTQYF. The DNA of the CDR3 is TGTGCCAGCAGCCACACAGGGACCCAGTACTTC.

The genes are TRBV9 and TRBJ1-3; no firm D call. The germline V gene encodes CDR1 SGDLS and CDR2 YYNGEE. V was cut by 4 bases and J by 0 bases, with 11 bases left in between. The CDR3 runs 15 residues. For the CDR3, the DNA is TGTGCCAGCAGCTCCCGATCTGGCTCTGGAAACACCATATATTTT. Protein sequence: CASSSRSGSGNTIYF.

This clonotype has just a few counts. The V gene is TRBV6-1, the J gene TRBJ2-7; D not certain. Germline CDR1 MNHNS, CDR2 SASEGT. Trimming removed 6 bases at V and 0 bases at J, with 18 bases between. The CDR3 extends over 16 amino acids. The CDR3 protein is CASSHPLGISSYEQYF. CDR3 nucleotide sequence: TGTGCCAGCAGCCACCCCCTGGGTATCAGCTCCTACGAGCAGTACTTC.

This chain connects TRBV7-9 to TRBJ2-1, with a tentative D call TRBD1 (6 bases). V lost 4 bases and J 5 bases, leaving 15 bases between the germline ends. CDR3 size: 15 residues. Germline V CDR1 and CDR2: SEHNR, FQNEAQ (reference sequence). This CDR3 reads CASSYPQGAHNEQFF. CDR3 in DNA: TGTGCCAGCAGCTACCCACAGGGTGCCCACAATGAGCAGTTCTTC.

In this sample, this clonotype turned up a few times. V usage is TRBV7-8 and J usage is TRBJ1-6; D is ambiguous. CDR3 size: 15 residues. Germline V gene sequence: CDR1 SGHVS, CDR2 FQNEAQ. Trimming took off 5 bases at V and 10 bases at J, with 18 bases between the two ends. CDR3 sequence: CASSPLTEGESPLHF. The CDR3 region has the DNA TGTGCCAGCAGCCCGTTAACCGAAGGTGAATCACCCCTCCACTTT.

This chain links TRBV18 with TRBJ2-3, with 7 nucleotides matching TRBD1. This CDR3 spans 16 amino acids. Germline V CDR1 and CDR2: KGHSH, LQKENI. After removal of 1 base from V and 1 base from J, the junction contained 5 bases not matched to a gene. The CDR3 region is CASSPLTGVGTDTQYF. The CDR3 nucleotides are TGTGCCAGCTCACCACTAACAGGGGTCGGCACAGATACGCAGTATTTT.

This clonotype was detected a few times. This chain joins TRBV25-1 and TRBJ1-2; the D is unclear. Germline CDR1 reads MGHDK; CDR2 reads SYGVNS. Trimming left V 3 bases short and J 8 bases short, with 16 bases between. The CDR3 length is 14 residues. In DNA, the CDR3 is TGTGCCAGCAGTGATGTCGAGAACCGCCCCGGCTACACCTTC. This codes for CASSDVENRPGYTF.

This clonotype was seen only a few times. This rearrangement joins TRBV7-2 to TRBJ2-5; tentatively, D is TRBD2 (6 bases). Germline CDR1 SGHTA, CDR2 FQGNSA. The length of the CDR3 is 17 residues. With 1 base removed from V and 1 base from J, the gap between germline ends came to 16 bases. The DNA for the CDR3 is TGTGCCAGCAGCTTAGTGGGCGGGGTAGGGTCCCAAGAGACCCAGTACTTC. Amino acids: CASSLVGGVGSQETQYF.

The chain is built from TRBV4-3 and TRBJ2-3; 16 nucleotides align to TRBD2. Germline V gene lookup returns CDR1 LGHNA and CDR2 YSLEER. There are 17 residues in the CDR3. V shed 3 bases and J 4 bases; nucleotides not matched to a gene: 4. CDR3 nucleotide sequence: TGCGCCAGCAGCCAGGGGACTAGCGGGGGGGCTGCAGATACGCAGTATTTT. Amino acids: CASSQGTSGGAADTQYF.

The V gene is TRBV20-1, the J gene TRBJ2-3, with D possibly being TRBD2 (6 bases). Germline CDR1 is DFQATT and CDR2 is SNEGSKA (reference sequence). V was clipped by 3 bases and J by 0 bases, with 19 bases between them. The CDR3 is 17 residues long. The CDR3 sequence: CSASPLRRGVSTDTQYF. The CDR3 coding sequence is TGCAGTGCTAGCCCACTTAGGAGGGGCGTTAGCACAGATACGCAGTATTTT.

This clonotype appeared a few times. This chain uses TRBV7-2 with TRBJ2-4; no firm D call. The CDR3 has 14 residues. The V gene lost 3 bases and the J gene lost 1 base, with 7 bases spanning the gap. CDR1 and CDR2 (germline): SGHTA, FQGNSA. The CDR3 spells CASSFIEAKNIQYF. As DNA, the CDR3 is TGTGCCAGCAGCTTTATCGAGGCCAAAAACATTCAGTACTTC.

This clonotype showed up just a few times. The chain employs TRBV4-1 and TRBJ2-3, with 8 bases fitting TRBD1. The CDR3 has 20 residues. With V trimmed by 0 bases and J by 0 bases, 14 bases remained unmatched. CDR1 is MGHRA and CDR2 is YSYEKL in the germline V gene. CDR3 residues: CASSQEGISGTGPSTDTQYF. The CDR3 nucleotides are TGCGCCAGCAGCCAAGAGGGGATCTCCGGGACAGGACCTAGCACAGATACGCAGTATTTT.

The V call is TRBV12-3 or TRBV12-4, the J call TRBJ1-5; D possibly corresponds to TRBD1 (5 bases). The CDR3 consists of 13 residues. Trimming cost V 7 bases and J 4 bases, with 11 bases left between them. The CDR3 reads CASNGGGNQPQHF. CDR3 nucleotides: TGTGCCAGCAACGGTGGGGGAAATCAGCCCCAGCATTTT.

This clonotype was detected ten times or more. One end of the junction fails to match germline, which may point to a read error. The chain has TRBV7-7 and TRBJ2-5; 8 positions agree with TRBD1. The germline CDR1 and CDR2 sequences are SSHAT and FNYEAQ (reference sequence). CDR3 length: 16 amino acids. CDR3 sequence reads: CASSLPGQGMEETQYF. DNA for the CDR3: TGTGCTAGCAGCTTACCAGGACAGGGCATGGAGGAGACCCAGTACTTC.

This chain uses TRBV7-8 with TRBJ1-1, with 8 bases fitting TRBD1. CDR1 is SGHVS, CDR2 FQNEAQ, per germline. V lost 0 bases to trimming and J lost 4 bases; unmatched junction nucleotides: 4. This CDR3 region has 15 residues. The CDR3: CASSLARQGSTEAFF. CDR3 DNA sequence: TGTGCCAGCAGCTTAGCGCGACAGGGGAGCACTGAAGCTTTCTTT.

This clonotype was counted ten times or more. This chain uses TRBV20-1 with TRBJ1-2; D uncertain. The germline V and J ends were trimmed by 6 bases and 4 bases, with 18 bases remaining between them. Germline V gene lookup returns CDR1 DFQATT and CDR2 SNEGSKA (reference sequence). The CDR3 is 14 amino acids. The CDR3 DNA is TGCAGTGCGGTTAGGATCTCCCATGGCTATGGCTACACCTTC. Its translation is CSAVRISHGYGYTF.

Details on this clonotype: At one end, the junction sequence differs from germline, possibly due to a read error. The chain joins TRBV9 to TRBJ2-5; 8 nucleotides align to TRBD1. Looked up from germline, CDR1 is SGDLS and CDR2 is YYNGEE. The CDR3 loop spans 14 amino acids. CDR3: CASTGAGGAQTHYF. The CDR3 coding sequence is TGTGCCAGCACCGGGGCAGGGGGCGCACAGACCCATTACTTC. The full variable domain, in which reference TRBV9 and TRBJ2-5 provide the parts outside the CDR3, is DSGVTQTPKHLITATGQRVTLRCSPRSGDLSVYWYQQSLDQGLQFLIQYYNGEERAKGNILERFSAQQFPDLHSELNLSSLELGDSALYFCASTGAGGAQTHYFGPGTRLLVL.

The chain links TRBV7-2 to TRBJ1-2; weak D call: TRBD1 (5 bases). The germline V gene encodes CDR1 SGHTA and CDR2 FQGNSA. The CDR3 consists of 14 residues. Trimming stripped 1 base from V and 4 bases from J, with 10 bases between. CDR3 region: CASSLDGGIYGYTF. The CDR3 DNA reads as TGTGCCAGCAGCTTAGATGGGGGGATCTATGGCTACACCTTC.

The CDR3 DNA sequence: TGTGCCAGCAGCAGCGCCGGGACGGCTTATGGCTACACCTTC. Its translation: CASSSAGTAYGYTF. V usage is TRBV9 and J usage is TRBJ1-2, with D tentatively TRBD1 (5 bases). CDR1 SGDLS and CDR2 YYNGEE come from the germline V gene. The CDR3 contains 14 residues. The V end lost 4 bases, the J end lost 5 bases, and 15 bases lay between the germline ends.

This clonotype was picked up a small number of times. The rearrangement links TRBV4-3 to TRBJ2-3; 10 positions agree with TRBD2. J gave up 2 bases and V 2 bases, and 7 bases lay outside the gene matches. The CDR3 has 17 residues. Germline-derived CDR1 and CDR2 are LGHNA and YSLEER. The CDR3 DNA follows: TGCGCCAGCAGCCAATTCAGCGGGGGGGAGGACACAGATACGCAGTATTTT. Translation gives CASSQFSGGEDTDTQYF.

The chain links TRBV7-3 to TRBJ2-3; 8 positions match TRBD2. Germline assignment: CDR1 SGHTA and CDR2 FQGTGA. V was clipped by 4 bases and J by 3 bases; unmatched bases: 3. This CDR3 region has 14 residues. The CDR3 region has the DNA TGTGCCAGCAGCTCCGGACTAGCAACAGATACGCAGTATTTT. This translates into CASSSGLATDTQYF.

The chain uses TRBV27 and TRBJ1-6; TRBD1 matches at 7 bases. This CDR3 contains 14 residues. Germline V gene sequence: CDR1 MNHEY, CDR2 SMNVEV (reference sequence). V dropped 5 bases and J dropped 8; count of bases not matched to a gene: 6. The CDR3 DNA reads as TGTGCCAGCAGTGTGACAGGGTGGGATTCACCCCTCCACTTT. Protein: CASSVTGWDSPLHF.

This clonotype was counted only a few times. The J gene is TRBJ1-1, the V gene TRBV4-1, with 7 bases fitting TRBD1. The CDR3 contains 13 residues. J lost 12 bases, V lost 1 base, and 8 bases had no gene match. Per germline, CDR1 MGHRA and CDR2 YSYEKL. The CDR3 is CASSQGLTGFTFF. In DNA form, the CDR3 reads TGCGCCAGCAGCCAAGGGCTGACAGGGTTCACTTTCTTT.